The 7 T cell receptor beta chains in this list originate from one sample, sequenced in a study of PD-1 blockade in classical Hodgkin lymphoma. Each and every patient relapsed after autologous stem cell transplantation, and patients got differing brentuximab vedotin exposure. Profiled with immunoSEQ multiplex PCR; TCRdb holds only in-frame clones, not every one. The table lists approximately 100,000 clones, 92% of them singletons. The source material was peripheral blood mononuclear cells (PBMCs), sampled at baseline. These receptors were taken from a human donor with classical Hodgkin lymphoma.

The rearrangement links TRBV7-9 to TRBJ2-7; D not resolved. The germline V gene encodes CDR1 SEHNR and CDR2 FQNEAQ (reference sequence). The CDR3 consists of 14 residues. Trimming took 5 bases from V and 0 from J, leaving 11 bases between them. CDR3 sequence (DNA): TGTGCCAGCAGCCCGACGACCAGCTCCTACGAGCAGTACTTC. Translation gives CASSPTTSSYEQYF.

This sequence joins TRBV5-5 and TRBJ2-5; TRBD2 aligns across 8 bases. The V and J ends lost 0 bases and 1 base, in that order; junction bases with no gene match: 5. This CDR3 is 16 amino acids long. The V gene's germline CDR1 is SGHKS and CDR2 YYEKEE (reference sequence). CDR3: CASSLGLAGTQETQYF. For the CDR3, the DNA is TGTGCCAGCAGCTTGGGGCTAGCGGGCACCCAAGAGACCCAGTACTTC.

CDR3: CASSLVPGQGGYTGELFF. The CDR3 DNA is TGCGCCAGCAGCTTGGTGCCGGGACAGGGGGGCTACACCGGGGAGCTGTTTTTT. The V call is TRBV5-1, the J call TRBJ2-2; 11 bases agree with TRBD1. Losses at the gene ends were 0 bases for V and 3 bases for J; bases not matched to a gene: 7. There are 18 residues in the CDR3. Per germline, CDR1 SGHRS and CDR2 YFSETQ.

This rearrangement joins TRBV7-9 to TRBJ2-7, with 7 bases fitting TRBD2. Trimming removed 5 bases from V and 2 bases from J; junction bases left unmatched: 6. CDR3 length: 14 residues. The germline CDR1 and CDR2 sequences are SEHNR and FQNEAQ (reference sequence). The CDR3 DNA sequence: TGTGCCAGCAGCCCCTGGGAGGGCCCCTACGAGCAGTACTTC. The encoded protein is CASSPWEGPYEQYF.

The chain links TRBV25-1 to TRBJ1-1; D is unresolved. The ends were cut back, 4 bases at V and 5 bases at J, with 23 bases in the middle. This CDR3 comprises 17 residues. In germline, CDR1 is MGHDK, CDR2 SYGVNS. The CDR3 DNA is TGTGCCAGCAGTGGGCCCCCGGGCCCAGACCGGAGAACTGAAGCTTTCTTT. Its translation: CASSGPPGPDRRTEAFF.

The chain carries TRBV28 and TRBJ1-5, with D unclear. Germline-derived CDR1 and CDR2 are MDHEN and SYDVKM. This CDR3 is built from 14 residues. V was pared by 7 bases and J by 0 bases, with 10 bases between. The CDR3 nucleotides are TGTGCCAGCAAGGCGTTTTTTAGCAATCAGCCCCAGCATTTT. The encoded protein is CASKAFFSNQPQHF.

The genes are TRBV28 and TRBJ1-2; D not certain. The germline V gene encodes CDR1 MDHEN and CDR2 SYDVKM. The CDR3 runs to 14 residues. Trimming shortened V by 5 bases and J by 6 bases, and 16 bases separated the two germline ends. The CDR3 spells CASSPPQWHHGYTF. CDR3 DNA sequence: TGTGCCAGCAGTCCCCCACAGTGGCATCATGGCTACACCTTC.